Sequencing of this TCR beta chain was carried out in a study of T cells in Graves' hyperthyroidism and ophthalmopathy. Researchers barred patients who had uncontrolled infection, other autoimmune disease, pregnancy or lactation. Germline values: CDR1 SGHVS, CDR2 FQNEAQ. With 8 bases clipped from V and 4 bases from J, the junction kept 23 bases outside the gene matches. This CDR3 has 20 amino acids. Amplified TCR beta CDR3 regions derived from RNA transcripts. Initially, a first-round RT-PCR of the TCR CDR3 employed the HTBI primer set. MiXCR was run by TCRdb on the multiplex PCR reads, yielding one entry per CDR3 protein. The sample contains roughly 350,000 distinct CDR3 sequences, roughly 13% of which appear only once.

This sequence was found in a woman between 35 and 50 years old with Graves' ophthalmopathy. The chain uses TRBV7-8 and TRBJ1-4, with TRBD1 identical over 9 bases. Sequences were obtained from blood. The CDR3 sequence: CASSLWLGQGTGESNEKLFF. CDR3 coding DNA: TGTGCCAGCTCCCTTTGGTTGGGACAGGGAACCGGAGAAAGTAATGAAAAACTGTTTTTT.